Listed below are T cell receptor beta chains from one sample, sequenced in a study of T cell responses to AZD1222 COVID-19 vaccine. Generated by immunoSEQ multiplex PCR, the TCRdb table keeps only in-frame clones and is missing some. The sample has 150,000 to 200,000 clones, 93% seen once. Here the sequenced sample was peripheral blood, taken on day 0 of AZD1222 vaccination. Receptor source: an adult in good health. The CDR3 runs from the conserved cysteine through the conserved F or W. Each record gives: D gene, clone size, V gene, J gene, CDR3 protein, CDR3 DNA. The D gene is left open where the match is weak. Not all rows give a size; the values are once, few, many and, for expanded clones, a class.

d_gene: NA; abundance: NA; v_gene: TRBV18; j_gene: TRBJ1-2; CDR3aa: CASSPLSGDGYTF; CDR3nt: TGTGCCAGCTCACCACTATCGGGGGATGGCTACACCTTC
d_gene: NA; abundance: NA; v_gene: TRBV28; j_gene: TRBJ1-6; CDR3aa: CASRSPHSNSPLHF; CDR3nt: TGTGCCAGCAGGTCCCCCCACAGTAATTCACCCCTCCACTTT
d_gene: TRBD1; abundance: once; v_gene: TRBV5-1; j_gene: TRBJ2-7; CDR3aa: CASSSLTGYEQYF; CDR3nt: TGCGCCAGCAGTTCCTTGACAGGGTACGAGCAGTACTTC
d_gene: TRBD1; abundance: NA; v_gene: TRBV6-5; j_gene: TRBJ2-7; CDR3aa: CASSYSPGTGGYEQYF; CDR3nt: TGTGCCAGCAGTTACTCCCCCGGGACAGGGGGCTACGAGCAGTACTTC
d_gene: TRBD2; abundance: NA; v_gene: TRBV2; j_gene: TRBJ2-5; CDR3aa: CASRGLAGWAQETQYF; CDR3nt: TGTGCCAGCAGGGGACTAGCGGGTTGGGCGCAAGAGACCCAGTACTTC
d_gene: TRBD1; abundance: NA; v_gene: TRBV4-1; j_gene: TRBJ1-6; CDR3aa: CASSQLDRRNSPLHF; CDR3nt: TGCGCCAGCAGCCAATTGGACAGGCGAAATTCACCCCTCCACTTT
d_gene: NA; abundance: NA; v_gene: TRBV4-2; j_gene: TRBJ1-5; CDR3aa: CASSQVQGYNQPQHF; CDR3nt: TGTGCCAGCAGCCAAGTTCAGGGGTACAATCAGCCCCAGCATTTT
d_gene: NA; abundance: once; v_gene: TRBV5-1; j_gene: TRBJ1-3; CDR3aa: CASSLGVGSGNTIYF; CDR3nt: TGCGCCAGCAGCTTGGGGGTTGGCTCTGGAAACACCATATATTTT
d_gene: NA; abundance: NA; v_gene: TRBV4-1; j_gene: TRBJ1-4; CDR3aa: CASSQDRRARLFF; CDR3nt: TGCGCCAGCAGCCAAGATAGGCGGGCTAGGCTGTTTTTT
d_gene: NA; abundance: NA; v_gene: TRBV12-3/TRBV12-4; j_gene: TRBJ1-2; CDR3aa: CASTPRARTGYTF; CDR3nt: TGTGCCAGCACCCCCCGGGCACGGACTGGCTACACCTTC
d_gene: NA; abundance: NA; v_gene: TRBV30; j_gene: TRBJ1-5; CDR3aa: CAWSVQVSDQPQHF; CDR3nt: TGTGCCTGGAGTGTACAGGTATCGGATCAGCCCCAGCATTTT
d_gene: NA; abundance: few; v_gene: TRBV11-2; j_gene: TRBJ1-6; CDR3aa: CASSLRQGRSPLHF; CDR3nt: TGTGCCAGCAGCTTACGGCAGGGGCGGTCACCCCTCCACTTT
d_gene: NA; abundance: NA; v_gene: TRBV5-3; j_gene: TRBJ2-1; CDR3aa: CARSLGNQGPRYNEQFF; CDR3nt: TGTGCCAGAAGCTTGGGAAATCAGGGGCCTCGGTACAATGAGCAGTTCTTC
d_gene: NA; abundance: NA; v_gene: TRBV20-1; j_gene: TRBJ2-1; CDR3aa: CRAVWASEFF; CDR3nt: TGCAGGGCTGTGTGGGCATCCGAATTCTTC
d_gene: TRBD2; abundance: NA; v_gene: TRBV7-6; j_gene: TRBJ2-7; CDR3aa: CASSVGTSGSYEQYF; CDR3nt: TGTGCCAGCAGCGTCGGGACTAGCGGCTCCTACGAGCAGTACTTC
d_gene: NA; abundance: NA; v_gene: TRBV5-4; j_gene: TRBJ2-2; CDR3aa: CASSLKDGTAVGELFF; CDR3nt: TGTGCCAGCAGCCTAAAAGACGGGACGGCAGTCGGGGAGCTGTTTTTT
d_gene: TRBD1; abundance: once; v_gene: TRBV10-3; j_gene: TRBJ2-7; CDR3aa: CAISINPRDSRPEQYF; CDR3nt: TGTGCCATCAGTATAAACCCCCGGGACAGCAGGCCCGAGCAGTACTTC
d_gene: NA; abundance: NA; v_gene: TRBV11-3; j_gene: TRBJ2-1; CDR3aa: CASSDPPSMEQFF; CDR3nt: TGTGCCAGCAGCGACCCCCCCTCCATGGAGCAGTTCTTC
d_gene: NA; abundance: NA; v_gene: TRBV20-1; j_gene: TRBJ1-2; CDR3aa: CSASPPEAGVVSGYTF; CDR3nt: TGCAGTGCTAGTCCTCCGGAGGCAGGGGTAGTCTCTGGCTACACCTTC
d_gene: NA; abundance: NA; v_gene: TRBV6-1; j_gene: TRBJ2-1; CDR3aa: CASSERGTALGAYNEQFF; CDR3nt: TGTGCCAGCAGTGAAAGGGGGACGGCCTTGGGGGCCTACAATGAGCAGTTCTTC
d_gene: TRBD1; abundance: NA; v_gene: TRBV4-1; j_gene: TRBJ2-1; CDR3aa: CASSHHPGQGAHYNEQFF; CDR3nt: TGCGCCAGCAGCCACCATCCGGGACAGGGGGCGCATTACAATGAGCAGTTCTTC
d_gene: TRBD2; abundance: NA; v_gene: TRBV9; j_gene: TRBJ2-3; CDR3aa: CASTNRAGRGGTQYF; CDR3nt: TGTGCCAGCACTAATCGAGCGGGACGAGGCGGTACGCAGTATTTT
d_gene: NA; abundance: NA; v_gene: TRBV11-3; j_gene: TRBJ2-2; CDR3aa: CASCSGPGPGELFF; CDR3nt: TGTGCCAGCTGCTCGGGACCGGGGCCCGGGGAGCTGTTTTTT
d_gene: TRBD1; abundance: NA; v_gene: TRBV18; j_gene: TRBJ2-7; CDR3aa: CASSPSDRVSEQYF; CDR3nt: TGTGCCAGCTCACCATCGGACAGGGTTTCCGAGCAGTACTTC
d_gene: NA; abundance: NA; v_gene: TRBV19; j_gene: TRBJ2-1; CDR3aa: CASSIEGNSYNEQFF; CDR3nt: TGTGCCAGTAGTATAGAGGGAAACTCCTACAATGAGCAGTTCTTC
d_gene: NA; abundance: NA; v_gene: TRBV3-1/TRBV3-2; j_gene: TRBJ1-2; CDR3aa: CASSQGAPRDATYGYTF; CDR3nt: TGTGCCAGCAGCCAAGGCGCCCCCCGGGACGCAACTTATGGCTACACCTTC
d_gene: TRBD1; abundance: NA; v_gene: TRBV6-5; j_gene: TRBJ1-2; CDR3aa: CASMNDGQAYGYTF; CDR3nt: TGTGCCAGCATGAATGATGGACAGGCCTATGGCTACACCTTC
d_gene: TRBD1; abundance: NA; v_gene: TRBV2; j_gene: TRBJ1-1; CDR3aa: CASSLTGTEVTEAFF; CDR3nt: TGTGCCAGCAGTCTAACCGGGACAGAGGTGACTGAAGCTTTCTTT
d_gene: NA; abundance: once; v_gene: TRBV29-1; j_gene: TRBJ2-1; CDR3aa: CSVERVSGNEQFF; CDR3nt: TGCAGCGTTGAGAGGGTGTCTGGGAATGAGCAGTTCTTC
d_gene: TRBD1; abundance: NA; v_gene: TRBV5-4; j_gene: TRBJ2-1; CDR3aa: CATWDRDSSYNEQFF; CDR3nt: TGTGCCACCTGGGACCGGGACAGCTCCTACAATGAGCAGTTCTTC
d_gene: NA; abundance: NA; v_gene: TRBV19; j_gene: TRBJ2-4; CDR3aa: CASSIAQLAKNIQYF; CDR3nt: TGTGCCAGTAGTATAGCCCAACTAGCCAAAAACATTCAGTACTTC
d_gene: NA; abundance: NA; v_gene: TRBV5-1; j_gene: TRBJ1-2; CDR3aa: CASSLAGAGALWDGYTF; CDR3nt: TGCGCCAGCAGCTTGGCGGGAGCCGGTGCTCTTTGGGATGGCTACACCTTC
d_gene: NA; abundance: NA; v_gene: TRBV6-5; j_gene: TRBJ1-5; CDR3aa: CASSRQAPNQPQHF; CDR3nt: TGTGCCAGCAGCAGACAGGCGCCCAATCAGCCCCAGCATTTT
d_gene: TRBD2; abundance: NA; v_gene: TRBV11-2; j_gene: TRBJ2-3; CDR3aa: CASSLTSGGSIDTQYF; CDR3nt: TGTGCCAGCAGCCTCACTAGCGGGGGGTCGATAGATACGCAGTATTTT
d_gene: NA; abundance: NA; v_gene: TRBV2; j_gene: TRBJ1-3; CDR3aa: CASRMKGNSGNTIYF; CDR3nt: TGTGCCAGCAGGATGAAGGGTAACTCTGGAAACACCATATATTTT
d_gene: TRBD1; abundance: NA; v_gene: TRBV5-1; j_gene: TRBJ2-5; CDR3aa: CASSLETGGRETQYF; CDR3nt: TGCGCCAGCAGCTTGGAAACAGGGGGCCGAGAGACCCAGTACTTC
d_gene: NA; abundance: NA; v_gene: TRBV27; j_gene: TRBJ1-1; CDR3aa: CASSWTSWGIEAFF; CDR3nt: TGTGCCAGCAGTTGGACCTCATGGGGCATAGAAGCTTTCTTT
d_gene: NA; abundance: NA; v_gene: TRBV6-5; j_gene: TRBJ1-2; CDR3aa: CASSYGEGLYGYTF; CDR3nt: TGTGCCAGCAGTTACGGAGAGGGGCTCTATGGCTACACCTTC
d_gene: TRBD1; abundance: NA; v_gene: TRBV6-5; j_gene: TRBJ1-2; CDR3aa: CASSYFTRTGGGGYTF; CDR3nt: TGTGCCAGCAGTTACTTTACTAGGACAGGGGGAGGTGGCTACACCTTC
d_gene: TRBD1; abundance: NA; v_gene: TRBV5-1; j_gene: TRBJ1-2; CDR3aa: CASSVGQGAFGYTF; CDR3nt: TGCGCCAGCAGCGTGGGACAGGGGGCTTTTGGCTACACCTTC
d_gene: TRBD1; abundance: NA; v_gene: TRBV7-9; j_gene: TRBJ2-7; CDR3aa: CASSPRTGQYEQYF; CDR3nt: TGTGCCAGCAGCCCTAGGACAGGGCAGTACGAGCAGTACTTC
d_gene: NA; abundance: NA; v_gene: TRBV4-1; j_gene: TRBJ1-5; CDR3aa: CASTDLGGGLLGQPQHF; CDR3nt: TGCGCCAGCACCGACTTAGGGGGAGGGTTACTAGGACAGCCCCAGCATTTT
d_gene: NA; abundance: NA; v_gene: TRBV24-1; j_gene: TRBJ1-2; CDR3aa: CATSHPNYGYTF; CDR3nt: TGTGCCACCAGTCATCCGAACTATGGCTACACCTTC
d_gene: TRBD2; abundance: NA; v_gene: TRBV27; j_gene: TRBJ2-1; CDR3aa: CASSSYRDYQYNEQFF; CDR3nt: TGTGCCAGCAGTTCTTACCGGGACTACCAGTACAATGAGCAGTTCTTC
d_gene: NA; abundance: NA; v_gene: TRBV7-6; j_gene: TRBJ2-1; CDR3aa: CASSPMKAQFF; CDR3nt: TGTGCCAGCAGCCCGATGAAGGCGCAGTTCTTC
d_gene: NA; abundance: NA; v_gene: TRBV13; j_gene: TRBJ1-1; CDR3aa: CASRSPRTVEAFF; CDR3nt: TGTGCCAGCCGCTCCCCCCGGACAGTTGAAGCTTTCTTT
d_gene: NA; abundance: once; v_gene: TRBV5-1; j_gene: TRBJ1-2; CDR3aa: CASSAARGGGYTF; CDR3nt: TGCGCCAGCAGCGCGGCCAGGGGAGGTGGCTACACCTTC
d_gene: TRBD2; abundance: NA; v_gene: TRBV5-4; j_gene: TRBJ2-1; CDR3aa: CASSLRAGYSYNEQFF; CDR3nt: TGTGCCAGCAGCTTAAGAGCGGGATACTCCTACAATGAGCAGTTCTTC
d_gene: NA; abundance: NA; v_gene: TRBV27; j_gene: TRBJ1-2; CDR3aa: CASRDPGRGYTF; CDR3nt: TGTGCCAGCAGGGACCCAGGGAGAGGCTACACCTTC
d_gene: TRBD1; abundance: once; v_gene: TRBV9; j_gene: TRBJ1-6; CDR3aa: CASSGQGGRNSPLHF; CDR3nt: TGTGCCAGCAGCGGCCAGGGGGGAAGGAATTCACCCCTCCACTTT